What follows are 30 T cell receptor beta chains derived from one specimen sequenced in a study of T cell repertoires in cytomegalovirus infection. MiXCR was run by TCRdb on the reads, yielding one entry per CDR3 protein. The top ten hold roughly a tenth of the sample, which has 100,000 to 150,000 distinct CDR3 sequences, 7% to 9.5% seen once. Specimen: PBMCs. All receptors come from a human donor in good health (CMV status not recorded). Some clones in this sample may be carry-over from other donors' samples.

This clonotype showed up many times. V is TRBV7-2 and J is TRBJ1-1; no definite D call. V lost 4 bases, J lost 3 bases, and 18 bases lay in between. CDR3 length equals 16 residues. Germline loops: CDR1 SGHTA, CDR2 FQGNSA. The CDR3 region has the DNA TGTGCCAGCAGCTCCTCGGACCTCATAGGCGACACTGAAGCTTTCTTT. Translation: CASSSSDLIGDTEAFF.

This clonotype appeared many times. The chain carries TRBV28 and TRBJ1-5; D remains ambiguous. Trimming pared 5 bases from V and 1 base from J, leaving 12 bases between. There are 15 residues in the CDR3. CDR1 and CDR2 from the germline V gene are MDHEN and SYDVKM. For the CDR3, the DNA is TGTGCCAGCAGTCCTACTGTTGGAAGCAATCAGCCCCAGCATTTT. Its protein is CASSPTVGSNQPQHF.

In its sample, this clonotype was seen many times. This chain joins TRBV7-2 and TRBJ1-1, with TRBD1 identical over 7 bases. V shed 4 bases and J 5 bases; nucleotides not matched to a gene: 4. This CDR3 is 13 amino acids long. CDR1 is SGHTA, CDR2 FQGNSA, per germline. The CDR3 is CASSSQGKTEAFF. The CDR3 coding sequence is TGTGCCAGCAGCTCACAGGGGAAAACTGAAGCTTTCTTT.

This clonotype showed up many times. The gene calls are TRBV7-2 and TRBJ1-1; D gene ambiguous. The germline V and J ends were trimmed by 0 bases and 1 base, with 9 bases remaining between them. CDR1 and CDR2 (germline): SGHTA, FQGNSA. This CDR3 is 15 amino acids long. CDR3: CASSLAGRENTEAFF. Here the CDR3 DNA reads TGTGCCAGCAGCTTAGCGGGCAGAGAGAACACTGAAGCTTTCTTT.

This clonotype has ten or more counts. The chain couples TRBV20-1 to TRBJ1-3; D gene unclear. Trimming stripped 6 bases from V and 0 bases from J, with 12 bases between. This CDR3 is built from 14 residues. Germline loops: CDR1 DFQATT, CDR2 SNEGSKA (reference sequence). The CDR3: CSAITLSSGNTIYF. The CDR3 DNA follows: TGCAGTGCCATCACATTGAGCTCTGGAAACACCATATATTTT.

This clonotype has at least ten counts. The V call is TRBV6-5, the J call TRBJ1-2; D possibly corresponds to TRBD1 (5 bases). The V end was cut by 1 base, the J end by 4 bases, with 10 bases between. The CDR3 has 14 amino acids. Germline lookup yields CDR1 MNHEY and CDR2 SVGAGI. The CDR3 sequence: CASSYYAGTYGYTF. CDR3 bases: TGTGCCAGCAGTTACTATGCAGGGACCTATGGCTACACCTTC.

This clonotype has at least ten counts. V usage is TRBV7-2 and J usage is TRBJ1-5, with 7 bases identical to TRBD1. Germline CDR1 reads SGHTA; CDR2 reads FQGNSA. V dropped 4 bases and J dropped 4; count of bases not matched to a gene: 4. CDR3 length: 14 amino acids. The CDR3 here is CASSSDRVNQPQHF. As DNA, the CDR3 is TGTGCCAGCAGCTCCGACAGGGTGAATCAGCCCCAGCATTTT.

This clonotype was seen repeatedly, ten times or more. The rearrangement uses TRBV20-1 and TRBJ1-4; TRBD1 is a possible D gene (5 bases). The CDR3 is 11 residues long. Germline CDR1 DFQATT, CDR2 SNEGSKA (reference sequence). V dropped 7 bases and J dropped 7 bases, with 10 bases sitting between them. CDR3 amino acids: CSGRDGEKLFF. The CDR3 DNA reads as TGCAGTGGCAGGGATGGTGAAAAACTGTTTTTT.

This clonotype has at least ten counts. The V gene is TRBV2, the J gene TRBJ1-4, with D perhaps TRBD1 (5 bases). Trimming took 8 bases from V and 8 from J, leaving 15 bases between them. Germline V CDR1 and CDR2: SNHLY, FYNNEI. The CDR3 extends over 13 amino acids. The CDR3 loop is CASFDGAEEKLFF. Here the CDR3 DNA reads TGTGCCAGCTTCGACGGGGCGGAGGAAAAACTGTTTTTT.

This clonotype turned up a few times. V and J are TRBV20-1 and TRBJ1-5; D is unresolved. V was trimmed by 0 bases and J by 0 bases, leaving 12 bases between them. Germline CDR1 is DFQATT and CDR2 is SNEGSKA (reference sequence). The CDR3 sequence is 16 residues long. In DNA form, the CDR3 reads TGCAGTGCTAGAGATCATATAAGAGATAGCAATCAGCCCCAGCATTTT. Its translation: CSARDHIRDSNQPQHF.

This clonotype has at least ten counts. The chain employs TRBV11-2 and TRBJ2-7; D gene uncertain. The CDR3 contains 13 residues. V was shortened by 8 bases and J by 2 bases, with 13 bases between the two germline ends. Germline V CDR1 and CDR2: SGHAT, FQNNGV. CDR3 DNA sequence: TGTGCCAGCGCTCCACGCACGGCCTACGAGCAGTACTTC. Encoded protein: CASAPRTAYEQYF.

This clonotype appeared many times. The rearrangement links TRBV2 to TRBJ2-3, with 7 bases that match TRBD1. Germline lookup yields CDR1 SNHLY and CDR2 FYNNEI. The J segment lost 2 bases and the V segment lost 0 bases, leaving 8 bases of the junction unmatched. This CDR3 comprises 17 residues. The CDR3 DNA sequence: TGTGCCAGCAGTGAAGCCATTTGGGACAGCCCCACAGATACGCAGTATTTT. Translation: CASSEAIWDSPTDTQYF.

In this sample, this clonotype turned up many times. The chain carries TRBV4-1 and TRBJ1-1; TRBD1 matches at 8 bases. V was pared by 0 bases and J by 5 bases, with 11 bases of the junction left unmatched. Germline loops: CDR1 MGHRA, CDR2 YSYEKL. The CDR3 runs to 17 residues. For the CDR3, the DNA is TGCGCCAGCAGCCAAGATTGGCAGGGGGCGGGACGGACTGAAGCTTTCTTT. It yields the protein CASSQDWQGAGRTEAFF.

This rearrangement joins TRBV2 to TRBJ2-2, with D perhaps TRBD1 (5 bases). CDR3 length equals 14 residues. CDR1 and CDR2 (germline): SNHLY, FYNNEI. V was trimmed by 5 bases and J by 5 bases, leaving 12 bases between them. CDR3 in amino acids: CASSLDTLTGELFF. The DNA of the CDR3 is TGTGCCAGCAGTCTGGACACACTAACCGGGGAGCTGTTTTTT.

This clonotype was observed at least ten times. The chain employs TRBV7-2 and TRBJ1-2, with D possibly being TRBD1 (6 bases). The CDR3 extends over 16 amino acids. V was clipped by 2 bases and J by 8 bases, with 21 bases between them. Germline-derived CDR1 and CDR2 are SGHTA and FQGNSA. CDR3 loop: CASSLRIWQGFGGYTF. The CDR3 DNA is TGTGCCAGCAGCTTAAGAATTTGGCAGGGGTTCGGCGGCTACACCTTC.

The genes are TRBV9 and TRBJ2-3; D gene ambiguous. The J call is doubtful: the DNA matches TRBJ1-5 better. CDR3 length: 15 amino acids. From germline, CDR1 is SGDLS and CDR2 YYNGEE. The CDR3 DNA reads as TGTGCCAGCAGCGTCACTAGCGGATACACAGATACGCAGCATTTT. Translated: CASSVTSGYTDTQHF.

The genes are TRBV5-5 and TRBJ2-3, with TRBD1 as a possible D gene (6 bases). CDR3 length: 14 residues. Per the germline V gene, CDR1 is SGHKS and CDR2 is YYEKEE (reference sequence). With 6 bases removed from V and 0 bases from J, the gap between germline ends came to 11 bases. CDR3 sequence reads: CASITGQSTDTQYF. The CDR3 DNA is TGTGCCAGCATCACTGGACAGAGCACAGATACGCAGTATTTT.

This clonotype has ten or more counts. CDR3 DNA sequence: TGTGCCAGCAGCCCCCACGTGGGGGGGGACTTCTACAATGAGCAGTTCTTC. It specifies CASSPHVGGDFYNEQFF. The rearrangement joins TRBV7-8 to TRBJ2-1; 7 nucleotides match TRBD2. Losses at the gene ends were 5 bases for V and 3 bases for J; bases not matched to a gene: 13. This CDR3 region has 17 residues. Looked up from germline, CDR1 is SGHVS and CDR2 is FQNEAQ.

This clonotype showed up many times. The chain joins TRBV7-8 to TRBJ2-1, with TRBD1 matching over 7 bases. Germline V CDR1 and CDR2: SGHVS, FQNEAQ. V shed 1 base, J shed 4 bases, and the junction held 7 bases outside the gene matches. The CDR3 length is 16 residues. The DNA of the CDR3 is TGTGCCAGCAGCTTAGTAGTGACAGGGCGATACAATGAGCAGTTCTTC. This translates into CASSLVVTGRYNEQFF.

There are many counts of this clonotype. The DNA for the CDR3 is TGTGCCAGCAGTTTCGCCCAGGTCGGGGCGAACACTGAAGCTTTCTTT. Amino acid sequence: CASSFAQVGANTEAFF. V usage is TRBV12-3 or TRBV12-4 and J usage is TRBJ1-1, with D possibly TRBD1 on 5 matching bases. Trimming shortened V by 3 bases and J by 1 base, and 15 bases separated the two germline ends. This CDR3 contains 16 residues.

This clonotype showed up many times. The rearrangement links TRBV7-2 to TRBJ2-3; D gene unclear. This CDR3 contains 15 residues. CDR1 is SGHTA, CDR2 FQGNSA, per germline. The V end lost 6 bases, the J end lost 2 bases, and 15 bases lay between the germline ends. CDR3 sequence (DNA): TGTGCCAGCAGTCTCATAGCATCATCCACAGATACGCAGTATTTT. Translating gives CASSLIASSTDTQYF. The variable domain in full, completed from reference TRBV7-2 and TRBJ2-3, reads GAGVSQSPSNKVTEKGKDVELRCDPISGHTALYWYRQSLGQGLEFLIYFQGNSAPDKSGLPSDRFSAERTGGSVSTLTIQRTQQEDSAVYLCASSLIASSTDTQYFGPGTRLTVL.

The chain combines TRBV5-4 with TRBJ2-2; D is unresolved. The germline CDR1 and CDR2 sequences are SGHNT and YYREEE (reference sequence). This CDR3 spans 16 amino acids. V lost 1 base and J lost 0, with 10 bases in between. For the CDR3, the DNA is TGTGCCAGCAGCTTGTCGGCACGGACGAACACCGGGGAGCTGTTTTTT. It translates to CASSLSARTNTGELFF.

This clonotype was counted at least ten times. The chain combines TRBV7-9 with TRBJ2-1; D unclear. The CDR3 length is 13 residues. V was clipped by 7 bases and J by 5 bases, with 12 bases between them. Germline V CDR1 and CDR2: SEHNR, FQNEAQ (reference sequence). The DNA for the CDR3 is TGTGCCAGCACGGTCGGCTTGCACAATGAGCAGTTCTTC. Its protein is CASTVGLHNEQFF.

This clonotype appeared many times. J is TRBJ2-3 and V is TRBV7-2; D gene unclear. Germline V gene sequence: CDR1 SGHTA, CDR2 FQGNSA. The CDR3 contains 12 residues. The V end was cut by 4 bases, the J end by 0 bases, with 2 bases between. In DNA, the CDR3 is TGTGCCAGCAGCTATAGCACAGATACGCAGTATTTT. This sequence encodes CASSYSTDTQYF.

This clonotype occurred many times. The CDR3 loop is CASSPGVAGAHEQFF. The CDR3 region has the DNA TGTGCCAGCAGCCCCGGGGTAGCGGGAGCCCATGAGCAGTTCTTC. V gene TRBV7-8 combines with J gene TRBJ2-1; 9 bases fit TRBD2. Per germline, CDR1 SGHVS and CDR2 FQNEAQ. The length of the CDR3 is 15 residues. The trim removed 5 bases at V and 8 bases at J, leaving 10 bases unmatched.

This clonotype was seen only a few times. The chain uses TRBV29-1 and TRBJ2-7, with a possible D match to TRBD2 (5 bases). Germline V gene lookup returns CDR1 SQVTM and CDR2 ANQGSEA. The CDR3 is 13 amino acids. The V and J ends lost 1 base and 3 bases respectively, with 10 bases between them. In nucleotides, the CDR3 is TGCAGCGTTGAAGGAGAGGGCCTCTACGAGCAGTACTTC. Amino acids: CSVEGEGLYEQYF.

This clonotype was seen repeatedly, ten times or more. This sequence joins TRBV18 and TRBJ1-1, with D hard to call. Trimming pared 2 bases from V and 2 bases from J, leaving 3 bases between. Germline V gene lookup returns CDR1 KGHSH and CDR2 LQKENI. The CDR3 loop spans 12 amino acids. The chain's CDR3 is CASSPTNTEAFF. The CDR3 DNA reads as TGTGCCAGCTCACCAACCAACACTGAAGCTTTCTTT.

This clonotype was counted at least ten times. V is TRBV7-9 and J is TRBJ1-1; D might be TRBD1 (5 bases). This CDR3 is built from 14 residues. V lost 2 bases and J lost 7, with 14 bases in between. Germline CDR1 reads SEHNR; CDR2 reads FQNEAQ (reference sequence). The CDR3: CASSLFSGNYEAFF. In DNA, the CDR3 is TGTGCCAGCAGCTTATTTTCAGGGAACTATGAAGCTTTCTTT.

This clonotype occurred many times. The CDR3 bases are TGTGCCAGCAGCTTAGATTCGCTGTCCAACACTGAAGCTTTCTTT. Translation: CASSLDSLSNTEAFF. V gene TRBV7-2 combines with J gene TRBJ1-1; D remains unclear. Deletions cut 1 base from V and 2 bases from J, with 11 bases between. Germline V gene sequence: CDR1 SGHTA, CDR2 FQGNSA. CDR3 length: 15 amino acids.

This clonotype was counted many times. The rearrangement uses TRBV11-3 and TRBJ2-5, with D unclear. CDR3 length: 13 amino acids. The germline gives CDR1 SGHNT, CDR2 YENEEA. V was shortened by 4 bases and J by 5 bases, with 11 bases between the two germline ends. The CDR3 coding sequence is TGTGCCAGCAGCTCGGGCATCGAGGAGACCCAGTACTTC. It yields the protein CASSSGIEETQYF.